This entry lists 17 T cell receptor beta chains sequenced from one sample in a study of T cells after yellow fever vaccination. MiXCR, applied by TCRdb to the 5' RACE reads, yields one record per CDR3 protein. This sample has 500,000 to 650,000 distinct CDR3 sequences, with 9% to 15% found just once. Sequencing used PBMCs, obtained on the day of the yellow fever booster vaccination. These receptors were taken from a man between 25 and 39 years old who received the YFV17D yellow fever vaccine.

The rearrangement uses TRBV28 and TRBJ2-3; 7 bases match TRBD2. The CDR3 contains 15 residues. Germline V gives CDR1 MDHEN, CDR2 SYDVKM. V was pared by 3 bases and J by 3 bases, with 6 bases of the junction left unmatched. The DNA of the CDR3 is TGTGCCAGCAGTTTTGTCGGGAGGAGGACAGATACGCAGTATTTT. Its translation: CASSFVGRRTDTQYF.

This chain uses TRBV20-1 with TRBJ2-2, with TRBD1 as a possible D gene (7 bases). The CDR3 sequence is 15 residues long. With 1 base removed from V and 0 bases from J, the gap between germline ends came to 9 bases. Germline assignment: CDR1 DFQATT and CDR2 SNEGSKA (reference sequence). CDR3 nucleotide sequence: TGCAGTGCTAGAGGCAGGGGGGCGAACACCGGGGAGCTGTTTTTT. Translating gives CSARGRGANTGELFF.

V gene TRBV29-1 combines with J gene TRBJ2-3, with TRBD1 identical over 10 bases. CDR3 length equals 14 residues. CDR1 is SQVTM and CDR2 is ANQGSEA in the germline V gene. The CDR3 spells CTASGTGGTDTQYF. In nucleotides, the CDR3 is TGCACCGCCTCCGGGACAGGGGGCACAGATACGCAGTATTTT.

Only a few counts were recorded for this clonotype. The CDR3 sequence is CASSFGRVAGSYEQYF. Written as DNA, the CDR3 is TGTGCCAGCAGCTTTGGCCGAGTAGCGGGCTCCTACGAGCAGTACTTC. This chain connects TRBV11-2 to TRBJ2-7, with 7 bases aligning to TRBD2. The junction had 8 bases not matched to a gene; V was cut back by 3 bases and J by 0 bases. This CDR3 spans 16 amino acids. Germline V lookup: CDR1 SGHAT, CDR2 FQNNGV.

The chain has TRBV19 and TRBJ2-7, with a possible D match to TRBD2 (6 bases). CDR3 length: 15 residues. Trimming took off 3 bases at V and 4 bases at J, with 16 bases between the two ends. Germline lookup yields CDR1 LNHDA and CDR2 SQIVND (reference sequence). The CDR3 spells CASSIVLLGGYEQYF. CDR3 DNA: TGTGCCAGTAGTATCGTCCTACTGGGAGGATACGAGCAGTACTTC.

The chain has TRBV10-3 and TRBJ2-2, with a tentative D call TRBD2 (5 bases). V lost 7 bases and J lost 5, with 11 bases in between. Germline V gives CDR1 ENHRY, CDR2 SYGVKD. The CDR3 covers 13 residues. The CDR3 nucleotides are TGTGCCATCACTGGGGAGACAACCGGGGAGCTGTTTTTT. Its protein product is CAITGETTGELFF.

CDR3 amino acids: CSVRLGTAPPEQYF. The CDR3 coding sequence is TGCAGCGTTCGATTGGGGACTGCCCCTCCGGAGCAGTACTTC. V and J are TRBV29-1 and TRBJ2-7, with D maybe TRBD2 (6 bases). The V end was cut by 5 bases, the J end by 7 bases, with 21 bases between. The CDR3 is 14 amino acids. Germline V gives CDR1 SQVTM, CDR2 ANQGSEA.

J is TRBJ2-7 and V is TRBV7-8; D is unresolved. CDR3 size: 14 residues. V lost 1 base and J 0 bases, leaving 7 bases between the germline ends. Looked up from germline, CDR1 is SGHVS and CDR2 is FQNEAQ. CDR3: CASSLVFSSYEQYF. The CDR3 region has the DNA TGTGCCAGCAGCTTAGTATTCAGCTCCTACGAGCAGTACTTC.

This clonotype was counted a few times. V gene TRBV5-6 combines with J gene TRBJ2-5; D unclear. The V gene lost 5 bases and the J gene lost 4 bases, with 18 bases spanning the gap. The CDR3 length is 15 residues. Germline assignment: CDR1 SGHDT and CDR2 YYEEEE. The CDR3 region has the DNA TGTGCCAGCAGACTGTCCAGTAACTGGGGAGAGACCCAGTACTTC. Protein sequence: CASRLSSNWGETQYF.

The chain is built from TRBV5-4 and TRBJ2-2, with 11 bases identical to TRBD2. The CDR3 sequence is 17 residues long. Germline values: CDR1 SGHNT, CDR2 YYREEE (reference sequence). After removal of 4 bases from V and 0 bases from J, the junction contained 5 bases not matched to a gene. DNA for the CDR3: TGTGCCAGCAGCGTCCTAGCGGGAGGTTCGAACACCGGGGAGCTGTTTTTT. Its translation: CASSVLAGGSNTGELFF.

This clonotype was seen a few times. This sequence joins TRBV6-2 or TRBV6-3 and TRBJ2-1, with a possible D match to TRBD1 (5 bases). The CDR3 extends over 12 amino acids. The ends were cut back, 2 bases at V and 15 bases at J, with 14 bases in the middle. Germline V gene sequence: CDR1 MNHEY, CDR2 SVGEGT. The CDR3 sequence: CASSYEWTSPFF. The CDR3 DNA is TGTGCCAGCAGTTACGAATGGACATCTCCGTTCTTC.

This clonotype was seen a few times. This rearrangement joins TRBV7-8 to TRBJ2-7; D could derive from TRBD1 or TRBD2 (5 bases each). V shed 7 bases and J shed 0 bases, with 16 bases lying between them. There are 15 residues in the CDR3. Germline assignment: CDR1 SGHVS and CDR2 FQNEAQ. As DNA, the CDR3 is TGTGCCAGCAACCGTGGGACGTCCACCTCCTACGAGCAGTACTTC. Residues: CASNRGTSTSYEQYF.

The chain recombines TRBV6-5 with TRBJ1-1, with 9 bases lining up with TRBD1. The length of the CDR3 is 14 residues. V gave up 4 bases and J gave up 6 bases; unmatched junction bases: 6. Germline CDR1 reads MNHEY; CDR2 reads SVGAGI. The CDR3 sequence: CASSLWTGDPEAFF. CDR3 DNA: TGTGCCAGCAGTTTGTGGACAGGGGACCCTGAAGCTTTCTTT.

The CDR3 sequence is CATAQGANEKLFF. The CDR3 nucleotides are TGTGCCACCGCACAGGGAGCTAATGAAAAACTGTTTTTT. The rearrangement joins TRBV15 to TRBJ1-4, with D tentatively TRBD1 (6 bases). This CDR3 is 13 amino acids long. Germline V CDR1 and CDR2: LNHNV, YYDKDF (reference sequence). The V gene lost 8 bases and the J gene lost 3 bases, with 10 bases spanning the gap.

This clonotype was recorded a few times. CDR3 DNA sequence: TGCGCCAGCAGCCGCCTAAACTTGGGGGGGAGCTCCTACAATGAGCAGTTCTTC. Translating it yields CASSRLNLGGSSYNEQFF. V usage is TRBV4-3 and J usage is TRBJ2-1, with 7 bases fitting TRBD2. The junction had 12 bases not matched to a gene; V was cut back by 4 bases and J by 0 bases. Germline CDR1 LGHNA, CDR2 YSLEER. CDR3 length: 18 amino acids.

This clonotype was seen more than once but under ten times. The chain combines TRBV14 with TRBJ2-1; 12 bases align to TRBD2. V was clipped by 5 bases and J by 7 bases; unmatched bases: 9. This CDR3 is built from 16 residues. Per germline, CDR1 SGHDN and CDR2 FVKESK. CDR3 sequence: CASSDGPGLAGNEQFF. CDR3 DNA sequence: TGTGCCAGCAGCGACGGACCGGGACTAGCGGGTAATGAGCAGTTCTTC.

The J gene is TRBJ2-1, the V gene TRBV4-2, with 12 bases aligning to TRBD2. The junction had 6 bases not matched to a gene; V was cut back by 3 bases and J by 6 bases. There are 16 residues in the CDR3. Germline loops: CDR1 LGHNA, CDR2 YNFKEQ. The CDR3 DNA follows: TGTGCCAGCAGCCAGCTCAGACTAGCGGGAGTCAATGAGCAGTTCTTC. As protein: CASSQLRLAGVNEQFF.